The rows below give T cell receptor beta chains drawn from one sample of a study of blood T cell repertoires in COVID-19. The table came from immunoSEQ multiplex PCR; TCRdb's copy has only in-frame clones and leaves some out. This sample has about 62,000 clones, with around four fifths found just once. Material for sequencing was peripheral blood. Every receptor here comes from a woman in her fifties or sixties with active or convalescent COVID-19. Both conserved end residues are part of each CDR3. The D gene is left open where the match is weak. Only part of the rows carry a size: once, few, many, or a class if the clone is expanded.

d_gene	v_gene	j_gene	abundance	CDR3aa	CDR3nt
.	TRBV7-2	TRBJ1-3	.	CASSAQYRDTIYF	TGTGCCAGCAGCGCCCAGTACAGGGACACCATATATTTT
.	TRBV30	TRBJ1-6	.	CAWSADKTYSPLHF	TGTGCCTGGAGTGCCGACAAAACCTATTCACCCCTCCACTTT
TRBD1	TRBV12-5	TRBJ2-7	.	CASGIEGALAQYF	TGTGCTAGTGGTATCGAGGGGGCCCTTGCGCAGTACTTC
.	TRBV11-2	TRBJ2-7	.	CASSLKGTGVHEQYF	TGTGCCAGCAGCTTAAAAGGGACGGGGGTTCACGAGCAGTACTTC
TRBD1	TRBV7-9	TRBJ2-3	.	CASSLGDRGRGDTQYF	TGTGCCAGCAGCTTGGGGGACAGGGGGCGAGGAGATACGCAGTATTTT
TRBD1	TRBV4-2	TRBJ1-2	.	CASNKGTLTGEDYGYTF	TGTGCCAGCAACAAGGGGACACTGACAGGGGAGGACTATGGCTACACCTTC
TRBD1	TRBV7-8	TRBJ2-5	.	CASSLGYRGSRKETQYF	TGTGCCAGCAGCTTAGGCTACAGGGGTAGTAGGAAAGAGACCCAGTACTTC
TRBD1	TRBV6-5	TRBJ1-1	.	CASSSGQGLEAFF	TGTGCCAGCAGCTCCGGACAGGGCCTGGAAGCTTTCTTT
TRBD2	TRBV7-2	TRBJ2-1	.	CASSPRGAGGNEQFF	TGTGCCAGCAGCCCCCGGGGAGCGGGAGGGAATGAGCAGTTCTTC
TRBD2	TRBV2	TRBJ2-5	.	CASSGGGLAGRETQYF	TGTGCCAGCAGTGGTGGTGGACTAGCGGGAAGAGAGACCCAGTACTTC
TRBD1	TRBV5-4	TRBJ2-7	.	CASSRPGTVYEQYF	TGTGCCAGCAGCCGTCCCGGGACAGTCTACGAGCAGTACTTC
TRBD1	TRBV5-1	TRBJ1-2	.	CASSFRDRDVGYTF	TGCGCCAGCAGCTTCCGGGACAGGGATGTAGGCTACACCTTC
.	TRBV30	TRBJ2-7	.	CAWSVQQGYEQYF	TGTGCCTGGAGTGTACAACAGGGCTACGAGCAGTACTTC
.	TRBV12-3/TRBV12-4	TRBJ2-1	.	CASGDFPGDEQFF	TGTGCCAGCGGGGACTTCCCGGGGGACGAGCAGTTCTTC
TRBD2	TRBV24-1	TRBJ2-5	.	CATSDGGRAQETQYF	TGTGCCACCAGTGATGGCGGGAGGGCCCAAGAGACCCAGTACTTC
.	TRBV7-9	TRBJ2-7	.	CASSESYEQYF	TGTGCCAGCAGCGAGTCCTACGAGCAGTACTTC
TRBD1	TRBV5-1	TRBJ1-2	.	CASSLAGPGGYGYTF	TGCGCCAGCAGCTTGGCGGGCCCAGGGGGCTATGGCTACACCTTC
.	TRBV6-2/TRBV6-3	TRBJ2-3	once	CASSYSVSTDTQYF	TGTGCCAGCAGTTACTCCGTCAGCACAGATACGCAGTATTTT
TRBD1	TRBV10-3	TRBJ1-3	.	CAISESKGQGTSGNTIYF	TGTGCCATCAGTGAGTCGAAGGGACAGGGAACCTCTGGAAACACCATATATTTT
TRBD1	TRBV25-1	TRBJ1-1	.	CASIGQGGTEAFF	TGTGCCAGCATAGGTCAGGGGGGAACTGAAGCTTTCTTT
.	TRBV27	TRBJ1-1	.	CASSFGGTTEAFF	TGTGCCAGCAGTTTCGGGGGGACCACTGAAGCTTTCTTT
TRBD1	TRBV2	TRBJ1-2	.	CASRPTGEVGYTF	TGTGCCAGCAGACCAACAGGGGAGGTTGGCTACACCTTC
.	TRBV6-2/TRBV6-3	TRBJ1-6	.	CASSYSSTASPLHF	TGTGCCAGCAGTTACTCGTCGACAGCTTCACCCCTCCACTTT
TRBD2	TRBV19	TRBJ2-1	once	CASSTPGLAGGPQFF	TGTGCCAGTAGTACCCCGGGCCTAGCGGGAGGACCGCAGTTCTTC
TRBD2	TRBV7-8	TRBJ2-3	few	CASSPIRGADTQYF	TGTGCCAGCAGCCCCATACGGGGGGCAGATACGCAGTATTTT